The rows below give T cell receptor beta chains drawn from one sample of a study of T cell repertoires in cytomegalovirus infection. From the reads, TCRdb called clonotypes with MiXCR, one entry per CDR3 protein. The sample lists around 270,000 distinct CDR3 sequences, 9.1% occurring once. The sequenced sample was PBMCs. These receptors all come from a human donor in good health (CMV status not recorded). Some clones in this sample may be carry-over from other donors' samples. Each CDR3 is given without its conserved first and last residue. The order of the fields is clone size, V gene, CDR3 protein. Rows may omit the clone size; those that give it use once, few, many or a size class.

many | TRBV19 | ASSPSPSTDTQY
few | TRBV7-2 | ASSVAGSNQPQH
- | TRBV3-1 | ASSQGLTGSYEQY
- | TRBV6-2/TRBV6-3 | ASSYRGRDTQY
few | TRBV19 | ASSPQAGGRNQPQH
many | TRBV5-1 | ASSLGYRTDTQY
few | TRBV18 | ASSPSDPGEQY
many | TRBV7-2 | ASSSDRTSANYGYT
many | TRBV7-2 | ASSLLGGGLQETQY
many | TRBV7-2 | ASSPRQGAGEQY
few | TRBV5-8 | ASFTKGRTDTQY
many | TRBV7-2 | ASSFREAHTDTQY
few | TRBV20-1 | SARDFLDRAFSEQY
- | TRBV19 | ASNENSGLYEQY
many | TRBV5-1 | ASSLLGDYEQY